This TCR beta chain originates from a study of cytomegalovirus exposure and HLA in healthy donors. TCRdb keeps only in-frame clones here, not all; method: immunoSEQ multiplex PCR. Of roughly 52,000 clones in the sample, approximately 92% were seen once. Trimming took off 6 bases at V and 10 bases at J, with 21 bases between the two ends. The CDR3 runs 15 residues. Germline-derived CDR1 and CDR2 are MDHEN and SYDVKM. This clonotype originated in a young man in good health and CMV-seronegative. The specimen sequenced was PBMCs. The V call is TRBV28, the J call TRBJ2-2; TRBD2 is a possible D gene (6 bases). The CDR3 nucleotides read TGTGCCAGCAGAAGACTAGTCCCCCCACGGGAGGAGCTGTTTTTT. It codes for CASRRLVPPREELFF.